This TCR beta chain was identified during a study of PD-1 blockade in classical Hodgkin lymphoma. Relapses following autologous stem cell transplantation were seen in all patients, with brentuximab vedotin exposure varying. Purification of CD4+ T cells from thawed PBMCs was performed via magnetic negative selection. Whole-study findings and limits: While CD8+ TCR diversity did not rise significantly by C4D1, CD4+ TCR diversity did.

This clone came up a few times. Its specificity is not known. The assay was immunoSEQ multiplex PCR, and TCRdb's table has in-frame clones only and misses some. There are about 27,000 clones in the sample; more than 60% occur only once, and 2.4% lies in the top ten. CDR1 and CDR2 (germline): SEHNR, FQNEAQ (reference sequence). The CDR3 totals 15 residues. Trimming removed 0 bases at V and 6 bases at J, with 9 bases between. This TCR came from a human donor with classical Hodgkin lymphoma. This material consisted of CD4+ T cells from blood, taken at baseline. The J gene is TRBJ1-6, the V gene TRBV7-9, with unresolved D. Here the CDR3 reads CASSLALGTNSPLHF. In DNA, the CDR3 is TGTGCCAGCAGCTTAGCCTTGGGAACTAATTCACCCCTCCACTTT.